The next 8 T cell receptor beta chains were all read from a single sample in a study of T cell responses to AZD1222 COVID-19 vaccine. Generated by immunoSEQ multiplex PCR, the TCRdb table keeps only in-frame clones and is missing some. The table lists 170,000 or so clones, 90% of them singletons. Material: peripheral blood, obtained on day 0 of AZD1222 vaccination. All receptors come from an adult in good health.

This chain uses TRBV5-1 with TRBJ2-3; D uncertain. Trimming removed 0 bases at V and 0 bases at J, with 8 bases between. Germline V gene lookup returns CDR1 SGHRS and CDR2 YFSETQ. CDR3 size: 15 residues. The CDR3: CASSLVLDSTDTQYF. As DNA, the CDR3 is TGCGCCAGCAGCTTGGTTCTAGACAGCACAGATACGCAGTATTTT.

Regarding this clone: This sample includes further DNA sequences coding for the same CDR3. The genes are TRBV12-3 or TRBV12-4 and TRBJ2-3; D unresolved. CDR3 size: 12 residues. The V end lost 0 bases, the J end lost 6 bases, and 4 bases lay between the germline ends. The CDR3 protein is CASSLASDTQYF. The CDR3 DNA reads as TGTGCCAGCAGTTTAGCGTCGGATACGCAGTATTTT.

This chain links TRBV5-4 with TRBJ1-2, with D possibly being TRBD1 (5 bases). Trimming shortened V by 3 bases and J by 7 bases, and 19 bases separated the two germline ends. Germline V gene data show CDR1 as SGHNT and CDR2 as YYREEE (reference sequence). CDR3 length equals 15 residues. CDR3 residues: CASSSPGGRDRGYTF. CDR3 nucleotide sequence: TGTGCCAGCAGCTCCCCGGGAGGCAGGGATCGTGGCTACACCTTC.

The chain links TRBV11-2 to TRBJ2-7, with D tentatively TRBD1 (7 bases). CDR1 and CDR2 (germline): SGHAT, FQNNGV. This CDR3 region has 15 residues. The germline V and J ends were trimmed by 6 bases and 3 bases, with 18 bases remaining between them. As DNA, the CDR3 is TGTGCCAGCAGTCCCCTGACAGGGACTGGCTACGAGCAGTACTTC. This translates into CASSPLTGTGYEQYF. The entire variable domain, with the rest obtained from reference TRBV11-2 and TRBJ2-7, is as follows: EAGVAQSPRYKIIEKRQSVAFWCNPISGHATLYWYQQILGQGPKLLIQFQNNGVVDDSQLPKDRFSAERLKGVDSTLKIQPAKLEDSAVYLCASSPLTGTGYEQYFGPGTRLTVT.

The V call is TRBV5-1, the J call TRBJ1-1; 9 bases are shared with TRBD1. The V segment lost 4 bases and the J segment 2 bases; nucleotides outside the gene matches: 6. The germline V gene encodes CDR1 SGHRS and CDR2 YFSETQ. The CDR3 spans 15 residues. CDR3 coding DNA: TGCGCCAGCAGCACTAGGACAGGGGCAAACACTGAAGCTTTCTTT. As protein: CASSTRTGANTEAFF.

In its sample, this clone was seen a few times. The CDR3 protein is CASSYSRGGHEQYF. The CDR3 region has the DNA TGTGCCAGCAGTTACTCCAGGGGAGGCCACGAGCAGTACTTC. The gene calls are TRBV6-5 and TRBJ2-7; D may correspond to TRBD1 or TRBD2 (6 bases each). Trimming stripped 0 bases from V and 5 bases from J, with 11 bases between. Germline V lookup: CDR1 MNHEY, CDR2 SVGAGI. The CDR3 length is 14 residues.

The chain employs TRBV6-2 or TRBV6-3 and TRBJ1-2; 9 bases are a match to TRBD1. Germline V gives CDR1 MNHEY, CDR2 SVGEGT. V trimming: 2 bases; J trimming: 8 bases; junction bases outside the gene matches: 9. The CDR3 is 15 amino acids. The CDR3 region has the DNA TGTGCCAGCAGTTACACGGGACAGGGAAGAGGAGGCTACACCTTC. It translates to CASSYTGQGRGGYTF.

The chain combines TRBV7-9 with TRBJ1-2; 8 nucleotides align to TRBD1. The CDR3 runs 13 residues. Germline V gene sequence: CDR1 SEHNR, CDR2 FQNEAQ (reference sequence). V lost 6 bases and J lost 7; bases outside the gene matches: 7. The CDR3 DNA is TGTGCCAGCAGTCCTGACAGGGGACCTGGCTACACCTTC. Residues: CASSPDRGPGYTF.